These T cell receptor beta chains were read from a single sample in a study of control samples from healthy donors and cancer patients. Sequenced by immunoSEQ multiplex PCR; TCRdb stores in-frame clones only, minus some. The sample carries about 130,000 clones, 92% recorded once. The sample was blood. The receptors derive from a woman between 45 and 65 years old in good health. The CDR3 runs from the conserved cysteine through the conserved F or W. A D gene is named only where the DNA matches it firmly. Not all rows give a size; the values are once, few, many and, for expanded clones, a class.

V,size,J,D,DNA,CDR3
TRBV18,NA,TRBJ2-5,NA,TGTGCCAGCTCACTGCAGGGGATGCAAGAGACCCAGTACTTC,CASSLQGMQETQYF
TRBV7-9,once,TRBJ2-1,TRBD2,TGTGCCAGCAGCTTCGGGGGGAAGTACAATGAGCAGTTCTTC,CASSFGGKYNEQFF
TRBV3-1/TRBV3-2,once,TRBJ2-7,TRBD2,TGTGCCAGCAGCCAAAGCAGCGCGGGAGCATTCAAGCAGTACTTC,CASSQSSAGAFKQYF
TRBV7-9,NA,TRBJ1-2,NA,TGTGCCAGCAGCTCCAGACTAGTGACTCGGGGACGGACCTTCAGCTACACCTTC,CASSSRLVTRGRTFSYTF
TRBV5-1,NA,TRBJ1-5,TRBD1,TGCGCCAGCAGCTCAGGGGGCGGCAATCAGCCCCAGCATTTT,CASSSGGGNQPQHF
TRBV19,NA,TRBJ1-1,TRBD1,TGTGCCAGTAGTCTCGGGACAGCCTTCGAAGCTTTCTTT,CASSLGTAFEAFF
TRBV28,NA,TRBJ2-7,TRBD1,TGTGCCAGCAGTCAGACTGCCGCCGGGACAGGTTCCTACGAGCAGTACTTC,CASSQTAAGTGSYEQYF
TRBV30,NA,TRBJ1-2,TRBD1,TGTGCCTGGAGTGTACCCCGGACAGGGAGGCCCGGCTACACCTTC,CAWSVPRTGRPGYTF
TRBV3-1/TRBV3-2,NA,TRBJ2-1,NA,TGTGCCAGCAGCCGCCTAAACAATGAGCAGTTCTTC,CASSRLNNEQFF
TRBV30,NA,TRBJ2-7,TRBD1,TGTGCCTGGAGCCCTAGGGTCAGGGGGCGCCTAGACGAGCAGTACTTC,CAWSPRVRGRLDEQYF
TRBV19,NA,TRBJ1-6,NA,TGTGCCAGTAGTATAGGACTGGCGAGGCTCAATAATTCACCCCTCCACTTT,CASSIGLARLNNSPLHF
TRBV2,NA,TRBJ2-1,TRBD2,TGTGCCAGCAGTGAACGGCGGGAGACCTACAATGAGCAGTTCTTC,CASSERRETYNEQFF